This record covers a single T cell receptor (beta chain). The antigen remains unidentified. The data are from a study of lymphopenia after photon versus proton radiotherapy. Broader study findings: Photon-treated patients lost naive T cells and TCR diversity; proton-treated stayed stable. Authors raise, but do not show, better survival with proton therapy.

Assay: immunoSEQ multiplex PCR; the TCRdb copy retains only in-frame clones and omits some. This table has around 20,000 clones, around 85% appearing once. Germline assignment: CDR1 MNHEY and CDR2 SVGAGI. V was cut by 2 bases and J by 7 bases, with 18 bases left in between. The CDR3 is made up of 15 amino acids. This clonotype was sampled from a man in his 60s with pancreatic cancer. Material: peripheral blood, obtained from a patient treated with photon-based radiotherapy. The rearrangement uses TRBV6-5 and TRBJ2-7; D unclear. In nucleotides, the CDR3 is TGTGCCAGCAGTTACGAGGCCCTCCCGGCCCGGGAGCAGTACTTC. Its protein is CASSYEALPAREQYF.